Below are 4 T cell receptor beta chains sequenced from a single sample in a study of blood T cell repertoires in COVID-19. TCRdb's table, derived via immunoSEQ multiplex PCR, lists solely in-frame clones and lacks some. The repertoire holds some 260,000 clones, with approximately 77% as singletons. The specimen was peripheral blood. All receptors come from a young woman with acute or convalescent COVID-19.

This clone occurred a few times. V gene TRBV21-1 combines with J gene TRBJ2-5; the table's D call TRBD2 went unverified against the DNA. TRBV21-1 is a pseudogene segment. The CDR3 has 13 residues. In nucleotides, the CDR3 is TGTGCCAGCAGCCCTAGCGGCCAAGAGACCCAGTACTTC. Its translation is CASSPSGQETQYF.

This sequence joins TRBV18 and TRBJ2-5, with D hard to call. Germline loops: CDR1 KGHSH, CDR2 LQKENI. Trimming left V 4 bases short and J 5 bases short, with 8 bases between. CDR3 size: 12 residues. The CDR3 DNA follows: TGTGCCAGCTCACGCTACCTGGAGACCCAGTACTTC. It is translated as CASSRYLETQYF.

V is TRBV18 and J is TRBJ2-1; 11 nucleotides agree with TRBD2. The CDR3 extends over 15 amino acids. Germline V CDR1 and CDR2: KGHSH, LQKENI. Trimming removed 4 bases from V and 4 bases from J; junction bases left unmatched: 3. In DNA, the CDR3 is TGTGCCAGCTCACGACTAGCGGGATTATACAATGAGCAGTTCTTC. Amino acids: CASSRLAGLYNEQFF. Full variable domain (missing parts from reference TRBV18 and TRBJ2-1): NAGVMQNPRHLVRRRGQEARLRCSPMKGHSHVYWYRQLPEEGLKFMVYLQKENIIDESGMPKERFSAEFPKEGPSILRIQQVVRGDSAAYFCASSRLAGLYNEQFFGPGTRLTVL.

A word on this clone: Other DNA variants within this sample encode the same CDR3. The chain recombines TRBV5-1 with TRBJ1-2; D might be TRBD1 (5 bases). This CDR3 has 13 amino acids. Germline V gene sequence: CDR1 SGHRS, CDR2 YFSETQ. V lost 0 bases to trimming and J lost 2 bases, with 5 bases between them. Here the CDR3 reads CASSLGQNYGYTF. CDR3 DNA sequence: TGCGCCAGCAGCTTGGGACAGAACTATGGCTACACCTTC.